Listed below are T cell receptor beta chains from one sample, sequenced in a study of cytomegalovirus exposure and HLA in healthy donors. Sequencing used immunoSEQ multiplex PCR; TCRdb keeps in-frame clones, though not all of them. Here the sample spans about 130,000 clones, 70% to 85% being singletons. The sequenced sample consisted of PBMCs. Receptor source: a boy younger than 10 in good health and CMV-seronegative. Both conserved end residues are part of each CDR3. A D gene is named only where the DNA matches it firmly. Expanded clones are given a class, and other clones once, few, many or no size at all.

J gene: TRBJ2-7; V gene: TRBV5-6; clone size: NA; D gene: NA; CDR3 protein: CASSFSGWNEQYF; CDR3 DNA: TGTGCCAGCAGCTTTTCAGGCTGGAACGAGCAGTACTTC
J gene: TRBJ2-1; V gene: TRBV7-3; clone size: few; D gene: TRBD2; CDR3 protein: CASSLAGGRSSYNEQFF; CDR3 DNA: TGTGCCAGCAGCTTAGCGGGGGGCCGAAGCTCCTACAATGAGCAGTTCTTC
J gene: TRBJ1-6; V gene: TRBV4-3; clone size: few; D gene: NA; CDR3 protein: CASSQAIISRNSPLHF; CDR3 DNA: TGCGCCAGCAGCCAAGCCATCATTAGTCGGAATTCACCCCTCCACTTT
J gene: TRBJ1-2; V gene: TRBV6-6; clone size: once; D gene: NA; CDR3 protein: CASSYSQLYTF; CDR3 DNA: TGTGCCAGCAGTTACTCCCAACTCTACACCTTC
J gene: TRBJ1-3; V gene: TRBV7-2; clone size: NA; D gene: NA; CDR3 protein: CASSLSSSGNTIYF; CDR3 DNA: TGTGCCAGCAGCTTATCTAGCTCTGGAAACACCATATATTTT
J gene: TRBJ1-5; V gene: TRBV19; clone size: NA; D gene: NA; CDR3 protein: CASSIGSSSNQPQHF; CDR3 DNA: TGTGCCAGTAGTATAGGTAGCAGTAGCAATCAGCCCCAGCATTTT
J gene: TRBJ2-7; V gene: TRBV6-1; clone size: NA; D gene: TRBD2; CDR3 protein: CASRLLAGGPDEQYF; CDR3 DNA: TGTGCCAGCAGGTTGCTAGCGGGGGGGCCGGACGAGCAGTACTTC
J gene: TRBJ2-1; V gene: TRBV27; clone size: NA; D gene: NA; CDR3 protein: CASRQGSYNEQFF; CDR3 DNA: TGTGCCAGCAGACAGGGCTCCTACAATGAGCAGTTCTTC
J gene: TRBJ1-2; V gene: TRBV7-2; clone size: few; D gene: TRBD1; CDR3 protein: CASSLGGDRPNYGYTF; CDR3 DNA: TGTGCCAGCAGCTTAGGTGGGGACAGGCCCAACTATGGCTACACCTTC
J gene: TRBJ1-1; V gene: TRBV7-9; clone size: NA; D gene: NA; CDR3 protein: CASSLVAGRQNTEAFF; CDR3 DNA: TGTGCCAGCAGCTTAGTTGCGGGACGCCAGAACACTGAAGCTTTCTTT
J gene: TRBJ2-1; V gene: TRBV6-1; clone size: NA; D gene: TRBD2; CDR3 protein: CASSEANGGGFGEQFF; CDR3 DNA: TGTGCCAGCAGTGAAGCGAACGGGGGGGGTTTCGGTGAGCAGTTCTTC
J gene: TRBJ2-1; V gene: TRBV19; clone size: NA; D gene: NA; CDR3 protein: CASSFGGRQGHEQFF; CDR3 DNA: TGTGCCAGTAGCTTCGGGGGGAGACAGGGGCATGAGCAGTTCTTC
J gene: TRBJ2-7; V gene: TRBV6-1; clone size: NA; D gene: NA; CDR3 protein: CASSEGDTHYEQYF; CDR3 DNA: TGTGCCAGCAGCGAGGGGGACACCCACTACGAGCAGTACTTC
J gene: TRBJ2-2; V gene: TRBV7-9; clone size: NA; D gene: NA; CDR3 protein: CSTIQGTGELFF; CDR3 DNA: TGTTCCACCATTCAGGGTACCGGGGAGCTGTTTTTT
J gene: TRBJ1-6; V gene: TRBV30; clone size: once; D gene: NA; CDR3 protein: CAWSVVRKGVAYNSPLHF; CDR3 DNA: TGTGCCTGGAGTGTAGTTCGCAAGGGGGTCGCCTATAATTCACCCCTCCACTTT
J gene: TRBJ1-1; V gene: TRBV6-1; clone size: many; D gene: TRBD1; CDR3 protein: CASSEPTGGTEAFF; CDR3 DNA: TGTGCCAGCAGTGAGCCCACAGGGGGCACTGAAGCTTTCTTT
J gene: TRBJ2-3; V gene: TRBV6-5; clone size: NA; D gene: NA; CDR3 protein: CASSYGRDWGTDTQYF; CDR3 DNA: TGTGCCAGCAGTTACGGCCGGGACTGGGGCACAGATACGCAGTATTTT
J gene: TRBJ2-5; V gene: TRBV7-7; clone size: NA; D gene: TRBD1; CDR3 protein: CASSPSGGKETQYF; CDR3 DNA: TGTGCTAGCAGCCCTTCAGGGGGAAAAGAGACCCAGTACTTC
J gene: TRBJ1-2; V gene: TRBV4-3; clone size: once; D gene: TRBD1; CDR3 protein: CASSPGQVGGYGYTF; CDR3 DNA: TGCGCCAGCAGCCCCGGACAGGTTGGGGGGTATGGCTACACCTTC
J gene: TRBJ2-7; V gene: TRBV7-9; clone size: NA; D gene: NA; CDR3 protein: CASSRDPGQPYEQYF; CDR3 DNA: TGTGCCAGCAGCCGTGACCCAGGGCAGCCCTACGAGCAGTACTTC
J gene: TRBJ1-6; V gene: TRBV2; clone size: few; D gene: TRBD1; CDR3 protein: CASRAGTGTNSPLHF; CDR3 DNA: TGTGCCAGCAGGGCCGGGACAGGGACCAATTCACCCCTCCACTTT
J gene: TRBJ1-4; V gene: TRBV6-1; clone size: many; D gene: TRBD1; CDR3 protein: CASSTRTGGGEKLFF; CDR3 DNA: TGTGCCAGCAGCACCCGGACAGGGGGAGGGGAAAAACTGTTTTTT
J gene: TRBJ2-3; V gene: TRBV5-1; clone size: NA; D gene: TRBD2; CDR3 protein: CASSLGTSGRARTDTQYF; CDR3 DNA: TGCGCCAGCAGCTTAGGGACTAGCGGGAGGGCCCGCACAGATACGCAGTATTTT
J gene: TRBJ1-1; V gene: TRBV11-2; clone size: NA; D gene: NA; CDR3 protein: CASSLSSLNTEAFF; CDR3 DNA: TGTGCCAGCAGCCTTTCTAGCCTCAACACTGAAGCTTTCTTT
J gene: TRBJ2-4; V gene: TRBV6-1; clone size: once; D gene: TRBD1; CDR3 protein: CASRGQGSAKNIQYF; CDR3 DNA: TGTGCCAGCAGAGGACAGGGCTCAGCCAAAAACATTCAGTACTTC
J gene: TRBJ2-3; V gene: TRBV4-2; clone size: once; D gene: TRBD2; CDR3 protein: CASSQAPRLAGDADTQYF; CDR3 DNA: TGTGCCAGCAGCCAAGCCCCCAGACTAGCGGGAGACGCAGATACGCAGTATTTT
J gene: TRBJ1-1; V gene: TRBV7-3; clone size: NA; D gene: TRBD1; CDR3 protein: CASSQGGGTEAFF; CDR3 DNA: TGTGCCAGCAGCCAGGGGGGAGGCACTGAAGCTTTCTTT
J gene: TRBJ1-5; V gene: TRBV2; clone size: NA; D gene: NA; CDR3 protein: CASRGGNQPQHF; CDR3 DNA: TGTGCCAGCAGGGGAGGCAATCAGCCCCAGCATTTT
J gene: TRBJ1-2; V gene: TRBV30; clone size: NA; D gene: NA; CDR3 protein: CAAKTGLREGYTF; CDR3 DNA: TGTGCCGCCAAGACGGGGTTGAGAGAAGGCTACACCTTC
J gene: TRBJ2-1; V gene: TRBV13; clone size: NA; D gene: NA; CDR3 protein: CASSFYLVSYNEQFF; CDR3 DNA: TGTGCCAGCAGTTTCTATCTAGTCTCCTACAATGAGCAGTTCTTC
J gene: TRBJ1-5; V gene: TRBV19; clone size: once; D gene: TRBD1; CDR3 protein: CASSIVRQGLQPQHF; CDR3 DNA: TGTGCCAGTAGTATCGTAAGACAGGGTCTTCAGCCCCAGCATTTT
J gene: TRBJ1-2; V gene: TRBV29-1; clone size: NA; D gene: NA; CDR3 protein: CSVEVGLRDYGYTF; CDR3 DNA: TGCAGCGTCGAAGTGGGGCTTAGGGACTATGGCTACACCTTC
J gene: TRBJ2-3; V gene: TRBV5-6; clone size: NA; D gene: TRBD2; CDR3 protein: CASSLMASGGWGTDTQYF; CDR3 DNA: TGTGCCAGCAGCCTGATGGCTAGCGGGGGTTGGGGCACAGATACGCAGTATTTT
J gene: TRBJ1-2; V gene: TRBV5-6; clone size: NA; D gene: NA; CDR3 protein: CASSVWGLGYGYTF; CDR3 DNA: TGTGCCAGCAGCGTTTGGGGGCTAGGCTATGGCTACACCTTC
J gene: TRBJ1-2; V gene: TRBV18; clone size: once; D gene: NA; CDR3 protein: CASSRPGTYYGYTF; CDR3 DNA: TGTGCCAGCTCACGTCCCGGGACATACTATGGCTACACCTTC
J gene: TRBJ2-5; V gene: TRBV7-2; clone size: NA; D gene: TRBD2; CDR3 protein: CASSLAGGLQETQYF; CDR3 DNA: TGTGCCAGCAGCTTAGCGGGGGGACTACAAGAGACCCAGTACTTC
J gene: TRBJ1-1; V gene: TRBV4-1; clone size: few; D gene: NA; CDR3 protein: CASSQIEANTEAFF; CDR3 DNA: TGCGCCAGCAGCCAAATCGAAGCGAACACTGAAGCTTTCTTT